This T cell receptor beta chain comes out of a study of T cell responses to AZD1222 COVID-19 vaccine. The assay was immunoSEQ multiplex PCR, and TCRdb's table has in-frame clones only and misses some. Among some 120,000 clones, 90% were seen once, and the ten largest hold 4% to 4.5%. The CDR3 extends over 16 amino acids. After removal of 5 bases from V and 6 bases from J, the junction contained 11 bases not matched to a gene. CDR1 and CDR2 from the germline V gene are SGHNT and YENEEA. Sequenced material: peripheral blood, taken 28 days after the second dose of the MenACWY control vaccine. This TCR was sampled from an adult who received the MenACWY meningococcal vaccine as a control. This rearrangement joins TRBV11-3 to TRBJ2-2, with 8 bases fitting TRBD1. The CDR3, as DNA: TGTGCCAGCAGCACACGGTCCCAGGGGGCGGCCGGGGAGCTGTTTTTT. It translates to CASSTRSQGAAGELFF.